The clone carrying this T cell receptor beta chain was counted a few times. Its antigen remains unknown. Regarding treatment: roughly 10-day PBMC culture with coronavirus spike peptide pools or control peptides (ViraFEST assay). The CDR3 has 19 amino acids. This specimen belongs to a study of vaccination and CD4 T cells after COVID-19. Study-wide context: Convalescent cases consisted of six males and four females, of whom two were Hispanic. Post-COVID sampling occurred a median around 100 days after diagnosis (range 35 to 161). Cultures serving as controls received a peptide pool (CEFX or HIV-1 Nef) or no peptide.

Sequencing of the DNA from cultured CD4+ T cells was carried out with the Oncomine TCR Beta short-read assay. TCRdb ran MiXCR on the PCR reads and lists one entry per CDR3 protein. The data show 9,000 to 15,000 distinct CDR3 sequences, about 50% seen once. The material sequenced was CD4+ T cells from blood, cultured in vitro. The chain joins TRBV12-2 to TRBJ1-1; the table gives TRBD1 as D, unverified against the DNA. TRBV12-2 is designated a pseudogene. This TCR derives from a human donor who had recovered from COVID-19. The CDR3 sequence is CASRLTRGGTGALATEAFF. Written as DNA, the CDR3 is TGTGCAAGTCGCTTAACCCGGGGGGGGACAGGGGCTTTGGCCACTGAAGCTTTCTTT.